Listed below are T cell receptor beta chains from one sample, sequenced in a study of cytomegalovirus exposure and HLA in healthy donors. Data came from immunoSEQ multiplex PCR; TCRdb stores just in-frame clones and leaves some out. The repertoire includes some 150,000 clones, approximately 85% of them detected once, and around 6.6% sits in the top ten. The sequenced sample was PBMCs. The receptor set was obtained from a man aged 50 to 59 in good health and CMV-seropositive. CDR3s include the opening cysteine and the closing phenylalanine or tryptophan. Fields, in order: V gene, clone size, J gene, CDR3 length, CDR3 protein. The listing skips clone size in some rows; elsewhere it reads once, few, many or a size class.

v_call: TRBV5-4
clone_size: .
j_call: TRBJ2-1
cdr3_length: 11
cdr3_aa: CASSLGTTSFF

v_call: TRBV11-2
clone_size: .
j_call: TRBJ2-3
cdr3_length: 15
cdr3_aa: CASSLDGVATDTQYF

v_call: TRBV6-1
clone_size: few
j_call: TRBJ1-4
cdr3_length: 15
cdr3_aa: CASSDPRSVYEKLFF

v_call: TRBV6-4
clone_size: .
j_call: TRBJ2-3
cdr3_length: 16
cdr3_aa: CASSANDRGWADTQYF

v_call: TRBV2
clone_size: .
j_call: TRBJ1-5
cdr3_length: 13
cdr3_aa: CASTGNSNQPQHF

v_call: TRBV5-1
clone_size: .
j_call: TRBJ1-1
cdr3_length: 15
cdr3_aa: CASSLNTGSETEAFF

v_call: TRBV11-3
clone_size: once
j_call: TRBJ2-2
cdr3_length: 14
cdr3_aa: CASSSPGVGGELFF

v_call: TRBV29-1
clone_size: .
j_call: TRBJ2-5
cdr3_length: 13
cdr3_aa: CSVGSDRGETQYF

v_call: TRBV27
clone_size: once
j_call: TRBJ1-5
cdr3_length: 15
cdr3_aa: CASRERTGGNQPQHF

v_call: TRBV19
clone_size: once
j_call: TRBJ1-2
cdr3_length: 14
cdr3_aa: CASVRTDRGGGYTF

v_call: TRBV5-6
clone_size: .
j_call: TRBJ2-7
cdr3_length: 14
cdr3_aa: CASSAGTSYYEQYF

v_call: TRBV5-1
clone_size: .
j_call: TRBJ2-1
cdr3_length: 17
cdr3_aa: CASSLDRGDRGRNEQFF

v_call: TRBV10-3
clone_size: .
j_call: TRBJ2-5
cdr3_length: 13
cdr3_aa: CASRDTEQETQYF

v_call: TRBV11-3
clone_size: .
j_call: TRBJ1-5
cdr3_length: 15
cdr3_aa: CASSSRTGGNQPQHF

v_call: TRBV5-6
clone_size: .
j_call: TRBJ2-7
cdr3_length: 14
cdr3_aa: CASSLRQGMDEQYF

v_call: TRBV5-1
clone_size: .
j_call: TRBJ1-1
cdr3_length: 13
cdr3_aa: CASSLADRLEAFF

v_call: TRBV19
clone_size: .
j_call: TRBJ2-3
cdr3_length: 14
cdr3_aa: CASSRSRGSDTQYF

v_call: TRBV27
clone_size: .
j_call: TRBJ2-2
cdr3_length: 13
cdr3_aa: CASSFGRTGELFF

v_call: TRBV30
clone_size: .
j_call: TRBJ2-5
cdr3_length: 15
cdr3_aa: CAWNSGGQAQETQYF

v_call: TRBV2
clone_size: few
j_call: TRBJ1-5
cdr3_length: 15
cdr3_aa: CASSEGLQGNQPQHF

v_call: TRBV4-2
clone_size: .
j_call: TRBJ2-3
cdr3_length: 16
cdr3_aa: CASSLGLAEGADTQYF

v_call: TRBV29-1
clone_size: .
j_call: TRBJ1-2
cdr3_length: 15
cdr3_aa: CSVEVSRKIPDGYTF

v_call: TRBV7-9
clone_size: .
j_call: TRBJ1-2
cdr3_length: 15
cdr3_aa: CSSSSPWDRADGYTF

v_call: TRBV6-5
clone_size: once
j_call: TRBJ2-5
cdr3_length: 15
cdr3_aa: CASSYFHRGQSKQYF

v_call: TRBV9
clone_size: .
j_call: TRBJ2-1
cdr3_length: 12
cdr3_aa: CASSDPDRGQFF

v_call: TRBV7-6
clone_size: once
j_call: TRBJ2-1
cdr3_length: 15
cdr3_aa: CASSLGPGSYNEQFF

v_call: TRBV19
clone_size: .
j_call: TRBJ2-3
cdr3_length: 15
cdr3_aa: CASTTRQGNTDTQYF

v_call: TRBV5-1
clone_size: .
j_call: TRBJ2-7
cdr3_length: 16
cdr3_aa: CASSPAGQGAFYEQYF

v_call: TRBV5-1
clone_size: .
j_call: TRBJ2-1
cdr3_length: 15
cdr3_aa: CASSLAYGRVNEQFF

v_call: TRBV25-1
clone_size: few
j_call: TRBJ2-7
cdr3_length: 14
cdr3_aa: CASSVGQGAYEQYF

v_call: TRBV5-1
clone_size: .
j_call: TRBJ2-3
cdr3_length: 14
cdr3_aa: CASSLGQVTDTQYF

v_call: TRBV28
clone_size: .
j_call: TRBJ2-1
cdr3_length: 15
cdr3_aa: CASSATGNWNNEQFF

v_call: TRBV7-9
clone_size: once
j_call: TRBJ2-7
cdr3_length: 14
cdr3_aa: CASSLTISPYEQYF

v_call: TRBV10-3
clone_size: once
j_call: TRBJ1-1
cdr3_length: 11
cdr3_aa: CAITKNTEAFF

v_call: TRBV5-6
clone_size: .
j_call: TRBJ2-7
cdr3_length: 14
cdr3_aa: CASSLRLAGGEQYF

v_call: TRBV5-1
clone_size: .
j_call: TRBJ1-1
cdr3_length: 12
cdr3_aa: CASGPRNTEAFF